Given below is one TCR beta chain in context. Assay used: immunoSEQ multiplex PCR; TCRdb lists only in-frame clones, some missing. The sample consists of 39,000 or so clones, over 80% of them appearing once. The CDR3 runs 14 residues. Trimming stripped 1 base from V and 6 bases from J, with 11 bases between. The V gene's germline CDR1 is PRHDT and CDR2 FYEKMQ (reference sequence). This sample stems from a study of PD-1 blockade in mismatch repair-deficient tumors. At the level of the study: Enrolled about 2013-2016, patients had progressing, pretreated mismatch repair-deficient cancers of around 12 types.

Source: PBMCs, taken about 40 weeks after starting pembrolizumab. This chain uses TRBV13 with TRBJ2-3; weak D call: TRBD1 (6 bases). This clonotype originated in an adult with mismatch repair-deficient cancer. Here the CDR3 DNA reads TGTGCCAGCAGCTTAGTTAGGGGGTGCGATACGCAGTATTTT. It encodes CASSLVRGCDTQYF.